The entry below gives a single T cell receptor (beta chain) sequence along with its context. This sample is part of a study of blood T cell repertoires in COVID-19. Whole-study context: Material from acute and convalescent COVID-19 was sourced from the United States, Italy and Spain.

Original processing methods: Amplified reference gene primers provided the basis for estimating nucleated cell counts. Profiling relied on immunoSEQ multiplex PCR, and the TCRdb table lists in-frame clones only, not all of them. The V and J calls and clone size come from that table; D and trimming were worked out from the DNA. Among about 200,000 clones listed, about 87% were seen once. CDR1 LGHDT and CDR2 YNNKEL come from the germline V gene (reference sequence). The germline V and J ends were trimmed by 3 bases and 6 bases, with 9 bases remaining between them. This CDR3 is built from 13 residues. The gene calls are TRBV3-1 (or the pseudogene TRBV3-2) and TRBJ2-1, with TRBD2 as a possible D gene (5 bases). Specimen: peripheral blood. This receptor was obtained from a man in his sixties with acute or convalescent COVID-19. The CDR3: CASSHGVGNEQFF. In DNA, the CDR3 is TGTGCCAGCAGCCACGGGGTGGGCAATGAGCAGTTCTTC.